This TCR beta chain came from a study of identical twins. There were only healthy Caucasians among the donors. TCRdb redid the calling of the 5' RACE reads with MiXCR, one entry per CDR3 protein. The repertoire includes 450,000 or so distinct CDR3 sequences, roughly a quarter of them detected once, and about 2.7% sits in the top ten. The CDR3 contains 16 residues. V was cut by 5 bases and J by 4 bases, with 20 bases left in between. Germline V CDR1 and CDR2: SGHTA, FQGNSA. This clonotype was counted only a few times. What it binds is unknown. Study-level results: Beta out-of-frame sequences showed weaker excess sharing between twins.

The same data also contributed to another study, on T cells expressing NK-cell markers.

Sequenced: CD4+ T cells sorted from blood. This TCR was recovered from a woman aged 18-35 years in good health. The genes are TRBV7-2 and TRBJ1-1, with a tentative D call TRBD1 (6 bases). The CDR3 DNA is TGTGCCAGCAGCCCTACTCGGACAGCCTATGGCACTGAAGCTTTCTTT. It is translated as CASSPTRTAYGTEAFF.